This paragraph covers one TCR beta chain sequence. Its antigen is not known. TCR beta CDR3 region amplification was performed from RNA transcripts. In the first-round RT-PCR of the TCR CDR3, the HTBI primer set was used. MiXCR, applied by TCRdb to the multiplex PCR reads, yields one record per CDR3 protein. The repertoire has 500,000 to 800,000 distinct CDR3 sequences, roughly 15% of them found once; the top ten carry approximately 12%. Germline-derived CDR1 and CDR2 are SGHNT and YYREEE (reference sequence). Trimming removed 4 bases from V and 8 bases from J, with 19 bases in between. The CDR3 runs to 15 residues. The sample is drawn from a study of T cells in Graves' hyperthyroidism and ophthalmopathy. General observations from the study: Using 13 V-J features, a model discriminated ophthalmopathy from stable hyperthyroidism. The blood repertoire included most of the expanded thyroid clonotypes above 0.001.

The receptor was isolated from a woman in her 50s with Graves' ophthalmopathy. The sequenced sample was blood. This chain joins TRBV5-4 and TRBJ2-1; TRBD2 is a possible D gene (5 bases). The CDR3 reads CASSTPSGYGDEQFF. The CDR3 DNA is TGTGCCAGCAGCACGCCGAGCGGATATGGTGATGAGCAGTTCTTC.